This TCR beta chain was identified in a study of T-cell reconstitution after alpha-beta-depleted transplantation in children. The germline gives CDR1 SEHNR, CDR2 FQNEAQ (reference sequence). The CDR3 spans 15 residues. The trim removed 2 bases at V and 0 bases at J, leaving 4 bases unmatched. Preparation of the TCRbeta library involved a method that used unique molecular identifiers. TCRdb used MiXCR to reprocess the PCR reads, holding one entry per CDR3 protein. The table lists around 960,000 distinct CDR3 sequences, roughly 29% of them singletons. The table lists this clonotype with many counts. Material: PBMCs, mostly from graft donor cells, obtained 360 days after TCRalphabeta/CD19-depleted stem cell transplant. The origin of this receptor is a boy younger than two who had a stem cell transplant for SCID, so the T cells may come from the graft donor. The V gene is TRBV7-9, the J gene TRBJ2-7; 7 bases map to TRBD2. The chain's CDR3 is CASSLLGGGSYEQYF. The CDR3 DNA reads as TGTGCCAGCAGCTTACTCGGCGGGGGCTCCTACGAGCAGTACTTC. Full variable domain (remainder filled in from reference TRBV7-9 and TRBJ2-7): DTGVSQNPRHKITKRGQNVTFRCDPISEHNRLYWYRQTLGQGPEFLTYFQNEAQLEKSRLLSDRFSAERPKGSFSTLEIQRTEQGDSAMYLCASSLLGGGSYEQYFGPGTRLTVT.